The 2 T cell receptor beta chains reported below all come from one sample, sequenced in a study of vaccination and CD4 T cells after COVID-19. Researchers used the Oncomine TCR Beta short-read assay to sequence DNA from cultured CD4+ T cells. TCRdb used MiXCR to reprocess the PCR reads, holding one entry per CDR3 protein. The data contain 7,600 or so distinct CDR3 sequences, 50% to 75% of them singletons. No antigen has been identified for these receptors. Treatment denoted: roughly 11-day PBMC culture with coronavirus spike peptide pools or control peptides (ViraFEST assay). Specimen: CD4+ T cells from blood, cultured in vitro. Receptors were obtained from a human donor who had recovered from COVID-19.

V usage is TRBV6-5 and J usage is TRBJ1-6; D not resolved. The ends were cut back, 3 bases at V and 10 bases at J, with 7 bases in the middle. In germline, CDR1 is MNHEY, CDR2 SVGAGI. The CDR3 has 12 amino acids. The CDR3 DNA reads as TGTGCCAGCAGTTATTATCCCTCACCCCTCCACTTT. This translates into CASSYYPSPLHF.

This clonotype was picked up one time. The V call is TRBV12-3 or TRBV12-4, the J call TRBJ1-1; D gene ambiguous. Trimming pared 6 bases from V and 5 bases from J, leaving 13 bases between. There are 13 residues in the CDR3. The CDR3 DNA sequence: TGTGCCAGCAGGGACCAGGAAGGGACTGAAGCTTTCTTT. Protein: CASRDQEGTEAFF.